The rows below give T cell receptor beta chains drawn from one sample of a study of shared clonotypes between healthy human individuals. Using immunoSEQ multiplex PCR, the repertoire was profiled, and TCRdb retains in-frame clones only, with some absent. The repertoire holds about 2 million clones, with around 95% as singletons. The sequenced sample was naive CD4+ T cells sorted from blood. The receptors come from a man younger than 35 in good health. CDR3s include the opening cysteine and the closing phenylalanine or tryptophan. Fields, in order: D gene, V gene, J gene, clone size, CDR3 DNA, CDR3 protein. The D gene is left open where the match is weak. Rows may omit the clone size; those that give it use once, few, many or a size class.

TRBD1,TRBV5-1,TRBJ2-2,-,TGCGCCAGCAGGTCAGCCGGGACAGGGGCCACCGGGGAGCTGTTTTTT,CASRSAGTGATGELFF
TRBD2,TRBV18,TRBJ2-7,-,TGTGCCAGCTCACCACCGAGCGGCCTAGCGGGAATATACGAGCAGTACTTC,CASSPPSGLAGIYEQYF
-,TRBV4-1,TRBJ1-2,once,TGCGCCAGCAGCCCATGGGCCACTGACCCATATGGCTACACCTTC,CASSPWATDPYGYTF
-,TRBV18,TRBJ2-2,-,TGTGCCAGCTTAACGGGTACGGAAAACACCGGGGAGCTGTTTTTT,CASLTGTENTGELFF
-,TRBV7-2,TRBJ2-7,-,TGTGCCAGCAGCTGGAGAGGGACCGGGCGCGCCCCGTACGAGCAGTACTTC,CASSWRGTGRAPYEQYF
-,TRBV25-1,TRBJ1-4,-,TGTGCCAGCAGTGTCGGAGGAGGGCCAGGAGAAAAACTGTTTTTT,CASSVGGGPGEKLFF
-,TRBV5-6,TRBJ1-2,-,TGTGCCAGCAGCTTGGAAAGGACCGGGGGTGGCTACACCTTC,CASSLERTGGGYTF
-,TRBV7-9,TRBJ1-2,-,TGTGCCAGCAGCTTAGCGCCGGTCAGGAATGGCTACACCTTC,CASSLAPVRNGYTF
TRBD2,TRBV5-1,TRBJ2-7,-,TGCGCCAGCAGCTTGGGGGCTAGCGGGCGCTACGAGCAGTACTTC,CASSLGASGRYEQYF
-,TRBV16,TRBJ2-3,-,TGTGCCAGCAGCCAAATCGGGGAAAGAGTGGGAGATACGCAGTATTTT,CASSQIGERVGDTQYF
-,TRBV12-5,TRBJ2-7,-,TGTGCTAGTGGTTTGGCCACAAAACAGGAACCTCGGATTTACGAGCAGTACTTC,CASGLATKQEPRIYEQYF
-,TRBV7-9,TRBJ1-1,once,TGTGCCACCTATTCCGGGGTCACTGAAGCTTTCTTT,CATYSGVTEAFF
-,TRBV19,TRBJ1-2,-,TGTGCCAGTAGTATTCCCCTGGCGGTCTATGGCTACACCTTC,CASSIPLAVYGYTF
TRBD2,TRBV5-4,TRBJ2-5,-,TGTGCCAGCAGCTTGACTAGCGGTACTCAAGAGACCCAGTACTTC,CASSLTSGTQETQYF
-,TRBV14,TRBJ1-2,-,TGTGCCAGCAGCCCAGTCTTTAACTATGGCTACACCTTC,CASSPVFNYGYTF
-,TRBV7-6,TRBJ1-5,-,TGTGCCAGCAGCTCTAACGGGGTAAAGGGAGATTTT,CASSSNGVKGDF
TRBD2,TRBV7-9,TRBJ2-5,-,TGTGCCAGCAGTTGGGGGGTAAGCGGGAGAGATGGAAAGACCCAGTACTTC,CASSWGVSGRDGKTQYF
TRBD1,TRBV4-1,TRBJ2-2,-,TGCGCCAGCAGCCCAGGGGACAGGGGGCAGGTCGGGGAGCTGTTTTTT,CASSPGDRGQVGELFF
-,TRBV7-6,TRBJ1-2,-,TGTGCCAGCAGCTTAGGTGCAGACACTAACTATGGCTACACCTTC,CASSLGADTNYGYTF
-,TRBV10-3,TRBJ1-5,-,TGTGCCATCAGTGAGGGGGGTGACAATCAGCCCCAGCATTTT,CAISEGGDNQPQHF
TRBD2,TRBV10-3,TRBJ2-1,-,TGTGCCATCAGTGACTCTGCCCCGACTAGCGGGAACTACAATGAGCAGTTCTTC,CAISDSAPTSGNYNEQFF
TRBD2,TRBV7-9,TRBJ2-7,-,TGTGCCAGCAGCTGGGAGAAGGGGAGGGCCAGCGAGCAGTACTTC,CASSWEKGRASEQYF
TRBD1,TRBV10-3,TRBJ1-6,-,TGTGCCAGCGCGCTGGACAGGGGTAATTCACCCCTCCACTTT,CASALDRGNSPLHF
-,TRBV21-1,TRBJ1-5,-,TGTGCCAGCAGCAAAGTGAGGGTAGGGGATCAGCCCCAGCATTTT,CASSKVRVGDQPQHF
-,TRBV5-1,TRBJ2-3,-,TGCGCCAGCAGCTTTGACGACCCAACTACAGATACGCAGTATTTT,CASSFDDPTTDTQYF
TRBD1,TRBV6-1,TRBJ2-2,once,TGTGCCAGCAGCGAACCAGGGGGCGCTGGTCTAGGGGAGCTGTTTTTT,CASSEPGGAGLGELFF
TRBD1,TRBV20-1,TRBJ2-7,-,TGCAGTGCGGGGACAGGGCACGAGCAGTACTTC,CSAGTGHEQYF
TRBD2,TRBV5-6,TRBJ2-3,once,TGTGCCAGCAGCTTGGTTCTGCGGGAGGCCGGGGCAGATACGCAGTATTTT,CASSLVLREAGADTQYF
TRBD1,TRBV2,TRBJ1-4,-,TGTGCCAGCTCTACAGGGGCCCAGGGTAATGAAAAACTGTTTTTT,CASSTGAQGNEKLFF
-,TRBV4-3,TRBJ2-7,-,TGCGCCAGCAGCCAAGTCGTGGAGGTGACCTACGAGCAGTACTTC,CASSQVVEVTYEQYF
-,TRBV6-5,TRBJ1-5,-,TGTGCCAGCAGCCGCTCCCAGGGTGACAATCAGCCCCAGCATTTT,CASSRSQGDNQPQHF
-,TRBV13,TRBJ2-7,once,TGTGCCAGCAGCTTAGGCCGTTCAGCAGACGAGCAGTACTTC,CASSLGRSADEQYF
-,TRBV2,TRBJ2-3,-,TGTGCCAGCGGTCCTTATACGCAGTATTTT,CASGPYTQYF
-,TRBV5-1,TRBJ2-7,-,TGCGCCAGCAGCTTGGGCAGGGGAGGCTACGAGCAGTACTTC,CASSLGRGGYEQYF
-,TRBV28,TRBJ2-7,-,TGTGCCAGCAGTATGGCTAAGGCAGGGGACCCCTACGAGCAGTACTTC,CASSMAKAGDPYEQYF
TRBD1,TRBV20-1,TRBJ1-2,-,TGCAGTGCTATATCGACAGGGGGCTACACCTTC,CSAISTGGYTF
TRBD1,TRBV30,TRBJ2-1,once,TGTGCCTGGAGTGTAGAGGGACCGGGACAGTACAATGAGCAGTTCTTC,CAWSVEGPGQYNEQFF
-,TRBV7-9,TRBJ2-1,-,TGTGCCAGCAGCTCCCGGGAGCAGCAGTTCTTC,CASSSREQQFF
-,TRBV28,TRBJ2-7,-,TGTGCCAGCAGTTTATTCGGGTCCTACGAGCAGTACTTC,CASSLFGSYEQYF
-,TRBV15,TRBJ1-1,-,TGTGCCACCAGCAAGGGGACGAACACTGAAGCTTTCTTT,CATSKGTNTEAFF
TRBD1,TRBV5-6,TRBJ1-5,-,TGTGCCAGCAGCGGACAGGGGCGTTCGTCGGGGACTCAGCCCCAGCATTTT,CASSGQGRSSGTQPQHF
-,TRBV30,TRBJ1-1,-,TGTGCCTGGAGCATGACAGCCAACACTGAAGCTTTCTTT,CAWSMTANTEAFF
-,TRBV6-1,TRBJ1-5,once,TGTGCCAGCAGTGAGGGGGGGCCACAAGGCAATCAGCCCCAGCATTTT,CASSEGGPQGNQPQHF
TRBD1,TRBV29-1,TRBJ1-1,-,TGCAGCGTGCTGATCCCCGGGACAGGGGGTTTAGGTGAAGCTTTCTTT,CSVLIPGTGGLGEAFF
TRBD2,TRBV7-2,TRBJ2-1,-,TGTGCCAGCAGCACGGCTAGCGGGGGCGGCTATGAGCAGTTCTTC,CASSTASGGGYEQFF
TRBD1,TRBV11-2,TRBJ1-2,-,TGTGCCAGCAGCCCAAGCCCCGGGACAGGGGGCCACGGCTACACCTTC,CASSPSPGTGGHGYTF
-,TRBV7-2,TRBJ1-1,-,TGTGCCAGCAGCTCGTGGGGACCTGAAGCTTTCTTT,CASSSWGPEAFF
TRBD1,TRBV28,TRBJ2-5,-,TGTGCCAGCAGTAGACCCGGGACAGGGACACAAGAGACCCAGTACTTC,CASSRPGTGTQETQYF